This TCR beta chain was captured in a study of blood T cells in healthy people across ages. Points from the study as a whole: Observed TCR beta diversity showed a strong correlation with the percentage of naive T cells as measured by flow cytometry. Donors of long life had a larger count of naive CD4+ cells and greater diversity than aged donors.

This clonotype was detected only a few times. Its antigen is as yet unknown. Total RNA, at least 5 micrograms per sample, was extracted from PBMCs. A second about 6 to 12 cycle PCR used barcoded and J-beta primers. At least 2.5 million CDR3-containing paired-end reads were obtained per sample. TCRdb called the 5' RACE reads again in MiXCR, with one record for every CDR3 protein. The data show about 1,400,000 distinct CDR3 sequences, with 40% to 50% seen just once and roughly 8.2% held by the top ten. V lost 1 base, J lost 6 bases, and 6 bases stayed unmatched. Germline loops: CDR1 SGHAT, CDR2 FQNNGV. This CDR3 spans 15 amino acids.

The J gene is TRBJ2-7, the V gene TRBV11-2; 10 bases agree with TRBD2. The source of this sequence is a woman aged 18-29 years in good health. Sequencing was performed on blood. The CDR3 loop is CASSLVSSGRAEQYF. In DNA, the CDR3 is TGTGCCAGCAGCTTAGTGTCTAGCGGGAGAGCCGAGCAGTACTTC.